The T cell receptor beta chain described here comes from a study of CD8+ T cells in alopecia areata. Across the study: Percentage of affected scalp area was the basis on which treated patients' severity was scored.

Treatment given: oral pan-JAK inhibitor, 5-10 mg twice daily. Extracted RNA was reverse transcribed into cDNA, the sequencing template. Repertoires were generated with immunoSEQ multiplex PCR, while TCRdb's copy carries only in-frame clones and drops some. The sample lists more than 150,000 clones, approximately 50% seen once, with over 9% in the top ten. As to this clone: What it binds is not known.

Whole-study findings and limits: It was observed that many expanded lesional clones persisted in scalp and blood during tofacitinib.

This receptor was identified in a human donor with alopecia areata. The sample consisted of CD8+ T cells sorted from blood, taken at week 52, from a patient treated with tofacitinib.

CDR3 sequence reads: CAWKRLGGRPDTQYF. The CDR3 nucleotides are TGTGCCTGGAAGAGGCTCGGGGGGAGGCCAGATACGCAGTATTTT. The V and J genes are TRBV30 and TRBJ2-3; 7 nucleotides align to TRBD2. CDR1 and CDR2 (germline): GTSNPN, SVGIG (reference sequence). The V and J ends lost 4 bases and 4 bases, in that order; junction bases with no gene match: 11. This CDR3 comprises 15 residues.